The present entry profiles one T cell receptor (beta chain) with its context. The antigen remains undetermined. A second roughly 6 to 11 cycle PCR used barcoded and J-beta primers. TCRdb reprocessed the 5' RACE reads with MiXCR, giving one entry per CDR3 protein. The repertoire includes roughly 800,000 distinct CDR3 sequences, around half of them detected once, and about 42% sits in the top ten. The data belong to a study of blood T cells in healthy people across ages. Study-level results: As naive T cell percentage varied, TCR beta diversity correlated strongly with it. The fall in TCR beta diversity per million T cells was roughly linear with age. Estimates of total diversity, which came from one million sequenced T cells, were considered to be underestimates.

Trimming at V came to 4 bases and at J to 1 base, leaving 5 bases not matched to a gene. The germline gives CDR1 SGHTA, CDR2 FQGNSA. There are 16 residues in the CDR3. The clonotype was recovered from an older man in good health. Input material: blood. This rearrangement joins TRBV7-2 to TRBJ2-1, with TRBD2 matching 9 bases. The CDR3 sequence is CASSSSTSGSYNEQFF. The CDR3 nucleotides are TGTGCCAGCAGCTCCTCGACTAGCGGTTCCTACAATGAGCAGTTCTTC.